This T cell receptor (beta chain) was documented in a study of blood T cell repertoires in COVID-19. Study at large: Samples came from the United States, Italy and Spain, spanning acute and convalescent COVID-19. Nucleic acid was either cDNA or gDNA, and it came from T cells, B-cell-depleted T cells, or PBMCs.

Per the original data handling: Scientists estimated how many nucleated cells there were by amplifying reference gene primers. TCRdb's table, derived via immunoSEQ multiplex PCR, lists solely in-frame clones and lacks some. V, J and clone size derive from that table, while D and trimming were established from the DNA sequence. The sample yields a few hundred thousand clones, roughly 91% seen once. The CDR3 sequence is 12 residues long. V trimming: 5 bases; J trimming: 10 bases; junction bases outside the gene matches: 6. The germline gives CDR1 MNHEY, CDR2 SVGAGI. This clone appeared a single time. This clonotype originated in a young man with acute or convalescent COVID-19. J is TRBJ1-1 and V is TRBV6-5, with 8 bases lining up with TRBD1. The sample comprised peripheral blood. CDR3 sequence (DNA): TGTGCCAGCAGTCCAGGGGGCAGCGTAGCTTTCTTT. Translated: CASSPGGSVAFF.